This record concerns one T cell receptor beta chain sequence. As yet, its antigen is unknown. This sample was included in a study of Ad26.COV2.S vaccination and SARS-CoV-2 variants. Treatment: approximately 18 received Ad26.COV2.S at low or high dose, single or two shots; a few received placebo; per-sample allocation not given. Sampling was performed 63 days after the first vaccine or placebo injection. It was an adult aged 18-55 years in Boston who was the donor. The CDR3 runs to 14 residues. Germline CDR1 and CDR2: SQVTM and ANQGSEA. The V gene end was trimmed by 7 bases and the J gene end by 4 bases; junction bases not matched to a gene: 12. Regarding the study as a whole: Non-spike TCR breadth showed similarity between vaccine and placebo recipients.

Profiled with immunoSEQ multiplex PCR; TCRdb holds only in-frame clones, not every one. The sample lists some 480,000 clones, roughly 89% occurring once. The sample in question was peripheral blood, obtained in a trial of Ad26.COV2.S vaccine versus placebo. The clonotype was recovered from a person aged 18-60 years who received the Ad26.COV2.S COVID-19 vaccine or a placebo. V and J are TRBV29-1 and TRBJ2-7, with 8 bases that match TRBD1. The CDR3 protein is CSASGQANSYEQYF. The CDR3 DNA is TGCAGCGCGTCGGGACAGGCAAATTCTTACGAGCAGTACTTC.